Presented here are 26 T cell receptor beta chains from one specimen sequenced in a study of cytomegalovirus exposure and HLA in healthy donors. PCR was performed using 60 Vbeta and 13 Jbeta primers. Assay used: immunoSEQ multiplex PCR; TCRdb lists only in-frame clones, some missing. Of roughly 100,000 clones listed, roughly four fifths are singletons. The sequencing input was PBMCs. The source of these receptors is a middle-aged man in good health and CMV-seropositive.

The chain couples TRBV11-2 to TRBJ1-2; possible D gene TRBD1, 5 bases. CDR1 is SGHAT, CDR2 FQNNGV, per germline. With 5 bases removed from V and 3 bases from J, the gap between germline ends came to 13 bases. This CDR3 is 14 amino acids long. CDR3 residues: CASSQRGGYYGYTF. As DNA, the CDR3 is TGTGCCAGCAGCCAGCGGGGGGGGTACTATGGCTACACCTTC.

The V call is TRBV5-1, the J call TRBJ2-7, with unresolved D. Trimming took 4 bases from V and 0 from J, leaving 8 bases between them. Germline V CDR1 and CDR2: SGHRS, YFSETQ. This CDR3 region has 13 residues. CDR3 sequence: CASSRSHSYEQYF. In nucleotides, the CDR3 is TGCGCCAGCAGCCGGTCCCACTCCTACGAGCAGTACTTC.

The gene calls are TRBV2 and TRBJ2-4; TRBD2 aligns across 7 bases. Germline CDR1 is SNHLY and CDR2 is FYNNEI. V lost 7 bases, J lost 1 base, and 13 bases stayed unmatched. The CDR3 length is 17 residues. The CDR3 nucleotides read TGTGCCAGCACCCTTCAAGCGGGACCTAGCGCCAAAAACATTCAGTACTTC. Protein: CASTLQAGPSAKNIQYF.

The chain has TRBV18 and TRBJ1-6; 7 nucleotides match TRBD1. Germline values: CDR1 KGHSH, CDR2 LQKENI. The CDR3 covers 14 residues. V was pared by 3 bases and J by 14 bases, with 10 bases of the junction left unmatched. The CDR3 sequence is CASSPRATGESLHF. Here the CDR3 DNA reads TGTGCCAGCTCACCCCGGGCCACAGGGGAGTCCCTCCACTTT.

The sample holds one count of this clone. V and J are TRBV6-6 and TRBJ1-1; tentatively, D is TRBD1 (5 bases). The CDR3 has 16 residues. V lost 4 bases and J 0 bases, leaving 15 bases between the germline ends. From germline, CDR1 is MNHNY and CDR2 SVGAGI (reference sequence). The CDR3 reads CASSSGAEVLNTEAFF. The CDR3 DNA is TGTGCCAGCAGTTCTGGGGCAGAAGTTTTGAACACTGAAGCTTTCTTT.

The chain combines TRBV30 with TRBJ2-7, with 7 bases that match TRBD1. Germline CDR1 is GTSNPN and CDR2 is SVGIG (reference sequence). The CDR3 is 11 amino acids. J was trimmed by 7 bases and V by 5 bases; bases with no gene match: 5. The CDR3 spells CAWDRAREQYF. CDR3 DNA: TGTGCCTGGGACAGGGCCCGGGAGCAGTACTTC.

J is TRBJ1-5 and V is TRBV5-5, with TRBD1 identical over 9 bases. CDR1 and CDR2 (germline): SGHKS, YYEKEE (reference sequence). The CDR3 covers 14 residues. Unmatched junction bases numbered 5, after V lost 4 bases and J lost 6 bases. The CDR3 DNA follows: TGTGCCAGCAGCCGGGACAGGGTAAGTCAGCCCCAGCATTTT. As protein: CASSRDRVSQPQHF.

V gene TRBV5-1 combines with J gene TRBJ2-7; 8 bases fit TRBD2. Trimming at V came to 4 bases and at J to 5 bases, leaving 8 bases not matched to a gene. Germline V gives CDR1 SGHRS, CDR2 YFSETQ. The CDR3 consists of 14 residues. CDR3 DNA: TGCGCCAGCAGCACGGGGGGGAATTCCCACGAGCAGTACTTC. It encodes CASSTGGNSHEQYF.

The gene calls are TRBV27 and TRBJ1-4, with D perhaps TRBD1 (5 bases). V dropped 4 bases and J dropped 3 bases, with 9 bases sitting between them. The CDR3 is 14 residues long. The V gene's germline CDR1 is MNHEY and CDR2 SMNVEV (reference sequence). The CDR3 spells CASSWGGSNEKLFF. In DNA form, the CDR3 reads TGTGCCAGCAGTTGGGGGGGGTCTAATGAAAAACTGTTTTTT. The complete variable domain, with remaining parts taken from reference TRBV27 and TRBJ1-4, reads EAQVTQNPRYLITVTGKKLTVTCSQNMNHEYMSWYRQDPGLGLRQIYYSMNVEVTDKGDVPEGYKVSRKEKRNFPLILESPSPNQTSLYFCASSWGGSNEKLFFGSGTQLSVL.

This clone was counted once. Germline is not matched at one junction end, which may reflect a read error. The chain uses TRBV19 and TRBJ2-7; TRBD2 is a possible D gene (6 bases). Per germline, CDR1 LNHDA and CDR2 SQIVND (reference sequence). This CDR3 contains 16 residues. CDR3 sequence (DNA): TGTGCCAGTAGTATGGGAGGCCAGGCTGGCTCCTACGGGCAGTACTTC. As protein: CASSMGGQAGSYGQYF. The full variable domain, rest sourced from reference TRBV19 and TRBJ2-7, is DGGITQSPKYLFRKEGQNVTLSCEQNLNHDAMYWYRQDPGQGLRLIYYSQIVNDFQKGDIAEGYSVSREKKESFPLTVTSAQKNPTAFYLCASSMGGQAGSYGQYFGPGTRLTVT.

The chain carries TRBV6-5 and TRBJ1-6; D is perhaps TRBD1 (6 bases). This CDR3 has 13 residues. V lost 8 bases to trimming and J lost 5 bases, with 10 bases between them. Germline CDR1 reads MNHEY; CDR2 reads SVGAGI. CDR3 residues: CASRQENNSPLHF. CDR3 sequence (DNA): TGTGCCAGCCGACAGGAAAATAATTCACCCCTCCACTTT.

The V and J genes are TRBV6-5 and TRBJ1-1; D might be TRBD1 (5 bases). Germline CDR1 reads MNHEY; CDR2 reads SVGAGI. V dropped 4 bases and J dropped 8 bases, with 17 bases sitting between them. The CDR3 spans 14 residues. The CDR3 nucleotides read TGTGCCAGCAGTTTACGGCCGGGGGGGAGGGAAGCTTTCTTT. Translated: CASSLRPGGREAFF.

This chain connects TRBV15 to TRBJ2-7, with 7 bases lining up with TRBD2. Germline CDR1 and CDR2: LNHNV and YYDKDF (reference sequence). Trimming removed 1 base from V and 3 bases from J; junction bases left unmatched: 9. The CDR3 contains 16 residues. CDR3 residues: CATSRGGRVPNYEQYF. In DNA form, the CDR3 reads TGTGCCACCAGCAGAGGCGGGAGAGTTCCAAACTACGAGCAGTACTTC.

This clone was seen only once. The V and J genes are TRBV30 and TRBJ2-1, with 7 bases identical to TRBD2. J lost 8 bases, V lost 0 bases, and 13 bases had no gene match. The CDR3 is 16 amino acids. The V gene's germline CDR1 is GTSNPN and CDR2 SVGIG (reference sequence). CDR3 region: CAWSVGLGLEVDEQFF. As DNA, the CDR3 is TGTGCCTGGAGTGTGGGTTTAGGACTAGAAGTCGATGAGCAGTTCTTC.

CDR3 in DNA: TGTGCCAGCAGCTTATCGCCTATGAACACTGAAGCTTTCTTT. Its protein product is CASSLSPMNTEAFF. This chain connects TRBV7-3 to TRBJ1-1; D unclear. In germline, CDR1 is SGHTA, CDR2 FQGTGA. CDR3 length: 14 amino acids. The V end lost 2 bases, the J end lost 0 bases, and 7 bases lay between the germline ends.

This clone was found once. The chain employs TRBV5-1 and TRBJ1-2, with TRBD1 identical over 8 bases. The germline CDR1 and CDR2 sequences are SGHRS and YFSETQ. Losses at the gene ends were 4 bases for V and 3 bases for J; bases not matched to a gene: 2. The CDR3 extends over 13 amino acids. The CDR3 spells CASSGQGDYGYTF. CDR3 coding DNA: TGCGCCAGCAGCGGACAGGGAGACTATGGCTACACCTTC.

As to this clone: The same CDR3 is also encoded by other DNA sequences in this sample. The CDR3 here is CASSPNGNTEAFF. CDR3 DNA sequence: TGTGCCAGCTCACCGAACGGGAACACTGAAGCTTTCTTT. J is TRBJ1-1 and V is TRBV18; D is unresolved. Germline V lookup: CDR1 KGHSH, CDR2 LQKENI. The CDR3 has 13 residues. Between the trimmed V and J ends, which lost 3 bases and 1 base, there was a span of 6 bases.

This chain uses TRBV10-1 with TRBJ2-7; TRBD1 aligns across 9 bases. This CDR3 is built from 14 residues. Trimming at V came to 5 bases and at J to 2 bases, leaving 4 bases not matched to a gene. Germline V gives CDR1 WNHNN, CDR2 SYGVQD (reference sequence). Here the CDR3 reads CASSRTGDTYEQYF. CDR3 bases: TGCGCCAGCAGTCGGACAGGGGATACCTACGAGCAGTACTTC.

The chain recombines TRBV18 with TRBJ2-5; 7 bases are a match to TRBD1. V trimming: 5 bases; J trimming: 2 bases; junction bases outside the gene matches: 2. Germline CDR1 reads KGHSH; CDR2 reads LQKENI. The CDR3 extends over 13 amino acids. CDR3 amino acids: CASSDRAQETQYF. The CDR3 DNA reads TGTGCCAGCTCAGACAGGGCTCAAGAGACCCAGTACTTC.

A few counts support this clone. This rearrangement joins TRBV9 to TRBJ1-2; no reliable D call. Deletions cut 3 bases from V and 4 bases from J, with 7 bases between. The CDR3 length is 12 residues. Germline CDR1 reads SGDLS; CDR2 reads YYNGEE. The chain's CDR3 is CASSGGSYGYTF. As DNA, the CDR3 is TGTGCCAGCAGCGGCGGGTCCTATGGCTACACCTTC.

The rearrangement links TRBV7-2 to TRBJ1-2; TRBD1 matches at 9 bases. Germline trimming cut 5 bases from V and 4 bases from J; bases unmatched to any gene: 8. In germline, CDR1 is SGHTA, CDR2 FQGNSA. The CDR3 loop spans 15 amino acids. Here the CDR3 DNA reads TGTGCCAGCAGCATCTCCGGGACAGGGACCTATGGCTACACCTTC. Translation gives CASSISGTGTYGYTF.

The chain is built from TRBV18 and TRBJ2-7, with D possibly TRBD2 on 6 matching bases. V lost 3 bases, J lost 7 bases, and 13 bases lay in between. The CDR3 consists of 13 residues. CDR1 is KGHSH, CDR2 LQKENI, per germline. CDR3 nucleotide sequence: TGTGCCAGCTCACCCTCGGGGGAAAGTGAGCAGTACTTC. This gives the protein CASSPSGESEQYF. The full variable domain, completed using reference TRBV18 and TRBJ2-7, is NAGVMQNPRHLVRRRGQEARLRCSPMKGHSHVYWYRQLPEEGLKFMVYLQKENIIDESGMPKERFSAEFPKEGPSILRIQQVVRGDSAAYFCASSPSGESEQYFGPGTRLTVT.

The V and J genes are TRBV29-1 and TRBJ2-1; D is undetermined. The CDR3 has 16 residues. The V gene's germline CDR1 is SQVTM and CDR2 ANQGSEA. Trimming took off 5 bases at V and 2 bases at J, with 19 bases between the two ends. CDR3 bases: TGCAGCGTTCCCAATCAATACAACATACCCTACAATGAGCAGTTCTTC. It translates to CSVPNQYNIPYNEQFF.

This clone came up once. The V gene is TRBV9, the J gene TRBJ2-5, with 7 bases aligning to TRBD2. The better agreement between TRBJ2-7 and the DNA end casts doubt on the J call. Germline CDR1 SGDLS, CDR2 YYNGEE. The CDR3 loop spans 16 amino acids. CDR3 nucleotides: TGTGCCAGCAGCGTAGCTACGAGCGGGGCAACCTACGAGCAGTACTTC. It encodes CASSVATSGATYEQYF.

This rearrangement joins TRBV4-2 to TRBJ2-5; possible D gene TRBD1, 6 bases. Matching the DNA end better, TRBJ2-7 makes the J call doubtful. This CDR3 has 15 residues. CDR1 is LGHNA, CDR2 YNFKEQ, per germline. In DNA, the CDR3 is TGTGCCAGCAGCCCGAGAGGACAGCGGCCTAACGAGCAGTACTTC. Translation: CASSPRGQRPNEQYF.

This clone has more than one count but fewer than ten. The chain couples TRBV28 to TRBJ1-6; weak D call: TRBD1 (5 bases). The CDR3 spans 15 residues. Germline loops: CDR1 MDHEN, CDR2 SYDVKM. Trimming stripped 3 bases from V and 9 bases from J, with 15 bases between. The CDR3 spells CASSFGWGVTSPLHF. The CDR3 coding sequence is TGTGCCAGCAGTTTTGGTTGGGGGGTCACTTCACCCCTCCACTTT.